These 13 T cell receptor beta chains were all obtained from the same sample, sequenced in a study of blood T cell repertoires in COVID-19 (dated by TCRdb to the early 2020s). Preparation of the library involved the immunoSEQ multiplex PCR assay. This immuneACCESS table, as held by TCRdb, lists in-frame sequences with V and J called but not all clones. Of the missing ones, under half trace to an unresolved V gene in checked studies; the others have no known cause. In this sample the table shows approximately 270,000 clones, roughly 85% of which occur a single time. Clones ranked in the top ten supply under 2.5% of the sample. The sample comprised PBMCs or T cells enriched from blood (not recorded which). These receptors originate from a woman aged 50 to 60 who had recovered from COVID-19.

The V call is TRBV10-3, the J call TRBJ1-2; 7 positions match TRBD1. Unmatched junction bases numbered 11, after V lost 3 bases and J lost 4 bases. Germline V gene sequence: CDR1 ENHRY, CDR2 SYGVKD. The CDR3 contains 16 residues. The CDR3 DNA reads TGTGCCATCAGTGATCAAGGCTCGGGACAGACCTATGGCTACACCTTC. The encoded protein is CAISDQGSGQTYGYTF.

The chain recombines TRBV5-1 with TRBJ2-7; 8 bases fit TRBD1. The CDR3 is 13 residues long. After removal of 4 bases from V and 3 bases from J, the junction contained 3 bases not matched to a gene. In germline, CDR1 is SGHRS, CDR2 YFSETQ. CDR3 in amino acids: CASSPGQVYEQYF. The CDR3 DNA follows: TGCGCCAGCAGCCCGGGACAGGTCTACGAGCAGTACTTC.

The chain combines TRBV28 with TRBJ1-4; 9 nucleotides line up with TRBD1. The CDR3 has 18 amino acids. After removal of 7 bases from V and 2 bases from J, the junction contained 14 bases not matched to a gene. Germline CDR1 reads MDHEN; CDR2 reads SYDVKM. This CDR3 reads CASTTTGGAGWTNEKLFF. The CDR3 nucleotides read TGTGCCAGCACCACAACAGGGGGCGCGGGTTGGACTAATGAAAAACTGTTTTTT.

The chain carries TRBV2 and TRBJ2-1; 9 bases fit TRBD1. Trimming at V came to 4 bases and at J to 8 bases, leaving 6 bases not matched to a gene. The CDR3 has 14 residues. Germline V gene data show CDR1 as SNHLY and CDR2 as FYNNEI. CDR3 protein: CASSGGQGLDEQFF. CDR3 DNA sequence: TGTGCCAGCAGTGGGGGACAGGGTTTGGATGAGCAGTTCTTC.

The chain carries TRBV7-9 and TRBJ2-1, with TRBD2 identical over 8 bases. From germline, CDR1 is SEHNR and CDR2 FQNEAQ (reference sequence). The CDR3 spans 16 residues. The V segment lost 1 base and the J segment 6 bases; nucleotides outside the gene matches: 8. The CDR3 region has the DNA TGTGCCAGCAGCTTAGTTAGCGGGGCACACCGCAATGAGCAGTTCTTC. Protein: CASSLVSGAHRNEQFF.

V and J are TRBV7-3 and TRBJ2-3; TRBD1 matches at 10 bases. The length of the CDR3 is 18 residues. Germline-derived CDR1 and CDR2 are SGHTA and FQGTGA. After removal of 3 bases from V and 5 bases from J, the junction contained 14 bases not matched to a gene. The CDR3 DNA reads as TGTGCCAGCAGCTTCGTATCCTCCGGGACAGGGGAGGGAGATACGCAGTATTTT. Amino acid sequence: CASSFVSSGTGEGDTQYF. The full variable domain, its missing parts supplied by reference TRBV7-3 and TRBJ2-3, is GAGVSQTPSNKVTEKGKYVELRCDPISGHTALYWYRQSLGQGPEFLIYFQGTGAADDSGLPNDRFFAVRPEGSVSTLKIQRTERGDSAVYLCASSFVSSGTGEGDTQYFGPGTRLTVL.

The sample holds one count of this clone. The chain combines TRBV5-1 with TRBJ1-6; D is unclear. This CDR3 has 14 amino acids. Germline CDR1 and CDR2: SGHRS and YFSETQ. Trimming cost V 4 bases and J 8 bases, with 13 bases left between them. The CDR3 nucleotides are TGCGCCAGCAGCGATGAAGGGAGGGATTCACCCCTCCACTTT. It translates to CASSDEGRDSPLHF. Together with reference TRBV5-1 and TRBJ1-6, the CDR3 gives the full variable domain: KAGVTQTPRYLIKTRGQQVTLSCSPISGHRSVSWYQQTPGQGLQFLFEYFSETQRNKGNFPGRFSGRQFSNSRSEMNVSTLELGDSALYLCASSDEGRDSPLHFGNGTRLTVT.

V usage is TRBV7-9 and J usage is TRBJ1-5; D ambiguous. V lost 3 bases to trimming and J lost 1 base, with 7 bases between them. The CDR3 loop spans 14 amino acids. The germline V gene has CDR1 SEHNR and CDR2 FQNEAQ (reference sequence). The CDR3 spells CASSFLQSNQPQHF. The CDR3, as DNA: TGTGCCAGCAGCTTCCTCCAGAGCAATCAGCCCCAGCATTTT.

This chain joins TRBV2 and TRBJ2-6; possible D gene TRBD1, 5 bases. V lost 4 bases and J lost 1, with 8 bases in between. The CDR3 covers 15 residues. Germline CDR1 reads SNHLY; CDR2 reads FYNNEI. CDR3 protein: CASSAQGSGANVLTF. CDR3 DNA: TGTGCCAGCAGTGCCCAGGGATCTGGGGCCAACGTCCTGACTTTC.

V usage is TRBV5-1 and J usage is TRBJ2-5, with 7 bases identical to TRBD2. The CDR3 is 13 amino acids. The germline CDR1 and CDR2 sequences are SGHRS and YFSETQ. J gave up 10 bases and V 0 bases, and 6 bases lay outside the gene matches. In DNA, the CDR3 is TGCGCCAGCAGCTTGGAGCCTGCGGGAGACCAGTACTTC. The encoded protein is CASSLEPAGDQYF.

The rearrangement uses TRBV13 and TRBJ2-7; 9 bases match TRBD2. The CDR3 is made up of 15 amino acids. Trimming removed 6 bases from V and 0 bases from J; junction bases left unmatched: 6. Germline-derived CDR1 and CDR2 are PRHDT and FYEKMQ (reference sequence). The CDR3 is CASSPRTSASYEQYF. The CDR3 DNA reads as TGTGCCAGCAGTCCTAGGACTAGCGCCTCCTACGAGCAGTACTTC.

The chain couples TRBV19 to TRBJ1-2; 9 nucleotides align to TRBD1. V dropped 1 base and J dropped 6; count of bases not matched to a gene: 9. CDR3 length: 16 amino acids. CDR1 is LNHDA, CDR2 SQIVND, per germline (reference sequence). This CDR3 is CASSIAVWGQGDGYTF. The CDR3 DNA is TGTGCCAGTAGTATAGCTGTGTGGGGACAGGGCGATGGCTACACCTTC.

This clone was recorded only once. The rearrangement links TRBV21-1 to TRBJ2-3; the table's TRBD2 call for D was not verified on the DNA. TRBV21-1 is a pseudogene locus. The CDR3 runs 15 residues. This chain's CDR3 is CASSKEDYPTDTQYF. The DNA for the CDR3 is TGTGCCAGCAGCAAAGAGGACTACCCCACAGATACGCAGTATTTT.